This T cell receptor (gamma chain) was identified in a study of gamma delta lymphoproliferative disorders and STAT genes. The V and J ends lost 8 bases and 2 bases, in that order; junction bases with no gene match: 13. The CDR3 length is 15 residues. With CATT, TCRdb re-called clones from the multiplex PCR reads. The sample records some 1,200 gamma-chain clones, 8.5% to 10% being singletons. Sequencing used genomic DNA taken from PBMCs of patients and controls. There are a few counts of this clone. Material: blood. The genes are TRGV10 and TRGJ1 or TRGJ2. TRGV10 counts as an open reading frame of uncertain function. The source of this sequence is a human donor with gamma-delta T-cell large granular lymphocyte leukemia. The CDR3 reads CAAWDYSSDYYKKLF. The CDR3 region has the DNA TGTGCTGCGTGGGATTATTCGTCGGATTATTATAAGAAACTCTTT.